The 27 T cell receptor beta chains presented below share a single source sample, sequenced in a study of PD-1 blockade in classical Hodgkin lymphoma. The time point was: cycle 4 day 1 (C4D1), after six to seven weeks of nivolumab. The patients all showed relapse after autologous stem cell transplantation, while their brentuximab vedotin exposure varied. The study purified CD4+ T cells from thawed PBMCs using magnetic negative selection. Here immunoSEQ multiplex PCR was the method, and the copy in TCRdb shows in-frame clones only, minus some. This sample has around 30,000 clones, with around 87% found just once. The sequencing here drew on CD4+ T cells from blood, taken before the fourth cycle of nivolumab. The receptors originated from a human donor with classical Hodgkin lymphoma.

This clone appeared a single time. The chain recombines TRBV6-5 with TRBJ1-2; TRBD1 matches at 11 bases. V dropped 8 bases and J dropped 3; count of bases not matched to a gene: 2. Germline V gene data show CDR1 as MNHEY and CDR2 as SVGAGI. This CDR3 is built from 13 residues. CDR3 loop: CASRDRGDYGYTF. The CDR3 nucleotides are TGTGCCAGCCGGGACAGGGGGGACTATGGCTACACCTTC.

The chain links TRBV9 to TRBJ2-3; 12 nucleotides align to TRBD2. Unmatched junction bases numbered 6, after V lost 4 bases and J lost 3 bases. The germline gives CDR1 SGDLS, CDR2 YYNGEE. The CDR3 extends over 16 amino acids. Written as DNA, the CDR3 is TGTGCCAGCAGCCCTCGGACTAGCGGGGAGACAGATACGCAGTATTTT. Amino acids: CASSPRTSGETDTQYF.

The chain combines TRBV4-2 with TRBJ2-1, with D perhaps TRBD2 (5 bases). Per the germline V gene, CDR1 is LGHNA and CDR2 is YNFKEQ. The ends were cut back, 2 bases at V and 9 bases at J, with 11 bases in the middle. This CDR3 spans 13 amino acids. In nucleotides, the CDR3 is TGTGCCAGCAGCCAACCCGGACTCACTGAGCAGTTCTTC. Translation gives CASSQPGLTEQFF.

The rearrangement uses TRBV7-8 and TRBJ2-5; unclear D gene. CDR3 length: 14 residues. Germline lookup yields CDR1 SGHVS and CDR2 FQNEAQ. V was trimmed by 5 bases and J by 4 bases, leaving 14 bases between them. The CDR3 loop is CASSPAPRGETQYF. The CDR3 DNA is TGTGCCAGCAGCCCGGCCCCCCGAGGAGAGACCCAGTACTTC.

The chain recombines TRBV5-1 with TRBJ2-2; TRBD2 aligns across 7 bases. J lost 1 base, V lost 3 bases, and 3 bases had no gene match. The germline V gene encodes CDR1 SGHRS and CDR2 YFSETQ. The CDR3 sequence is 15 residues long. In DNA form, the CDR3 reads TGCGCCAGCAGCTCTAGCGGAAAGAACACCGGGGAGCTGTTTTTT. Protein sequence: CASSSSGKNTGELFF.

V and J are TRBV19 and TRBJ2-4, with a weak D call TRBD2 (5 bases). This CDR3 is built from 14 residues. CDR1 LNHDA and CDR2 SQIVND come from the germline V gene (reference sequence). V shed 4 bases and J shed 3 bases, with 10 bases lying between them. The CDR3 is CASSNPGNKNIQYF. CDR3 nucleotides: TGTGCCAGTAGTAACCCCGGGAACAAAAACATTCAGTACTTC.

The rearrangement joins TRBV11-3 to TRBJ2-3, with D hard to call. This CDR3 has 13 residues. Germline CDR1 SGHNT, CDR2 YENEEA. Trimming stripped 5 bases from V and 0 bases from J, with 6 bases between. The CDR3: CASSRESTDTQYF. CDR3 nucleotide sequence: TGTGCCAGCAGCCGAGAAAGCACAGATACGCAGTATTTT.

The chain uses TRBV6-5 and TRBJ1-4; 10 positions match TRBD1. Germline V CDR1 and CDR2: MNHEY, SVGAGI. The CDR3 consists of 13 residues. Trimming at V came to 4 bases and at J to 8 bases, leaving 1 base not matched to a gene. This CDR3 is CASSLTGGEKLFF. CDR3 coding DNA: TGTGCCAGCAGTTTGACAGGGGGCGAAAAACTGTTTTTT.

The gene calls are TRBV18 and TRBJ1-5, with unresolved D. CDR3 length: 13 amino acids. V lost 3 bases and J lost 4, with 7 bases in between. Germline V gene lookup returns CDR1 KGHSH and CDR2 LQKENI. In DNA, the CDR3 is TGTGCCAGCTCACCCGCGGGGAATCAGCCCCAGCATTTT. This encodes CASSPAGNQPQHF.

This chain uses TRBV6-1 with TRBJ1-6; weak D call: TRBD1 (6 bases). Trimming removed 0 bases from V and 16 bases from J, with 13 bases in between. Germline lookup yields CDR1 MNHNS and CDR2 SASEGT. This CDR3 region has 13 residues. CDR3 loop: CASSEAPRGQLHF. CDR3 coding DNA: TGTGCCAGCAGTGAAGCGCCCAGGGGACAACTCCACTTT.

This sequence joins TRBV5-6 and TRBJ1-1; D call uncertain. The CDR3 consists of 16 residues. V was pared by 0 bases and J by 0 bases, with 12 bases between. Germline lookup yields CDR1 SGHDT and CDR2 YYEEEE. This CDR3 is CASSLGRGLVNTEAFF. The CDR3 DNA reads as TGTGCCAGCAGCTTGGGACGGGGTTTGGTGAACACTGAAGCTTTCTTT.

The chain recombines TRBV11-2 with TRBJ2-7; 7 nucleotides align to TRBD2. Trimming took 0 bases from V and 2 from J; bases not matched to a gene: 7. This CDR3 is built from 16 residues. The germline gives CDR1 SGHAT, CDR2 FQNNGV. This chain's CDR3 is CASSLDRAAGTYEQYF. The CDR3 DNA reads TGTGCCAGCAGCTTAGATCGCGCAGCGGGAACCTACGAGCAGTACTTC.

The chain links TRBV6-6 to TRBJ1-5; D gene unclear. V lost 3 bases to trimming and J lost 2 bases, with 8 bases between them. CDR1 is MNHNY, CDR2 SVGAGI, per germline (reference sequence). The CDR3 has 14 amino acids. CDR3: CASSYKGGNQPQHF. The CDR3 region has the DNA TGTGCCAGCAGTTATAAAGGTGGCAATCAGCCCCAGCATTTT.

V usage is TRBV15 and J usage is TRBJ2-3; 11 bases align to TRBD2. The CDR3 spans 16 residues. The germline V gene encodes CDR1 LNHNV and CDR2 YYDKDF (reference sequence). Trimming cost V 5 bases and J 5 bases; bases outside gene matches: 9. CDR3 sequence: CATSSLSGREGDTQYF. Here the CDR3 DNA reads TGTGCCACCAGCTCCCTTAGCGGGAGGGAAGGAGATACGCAGTATTTT.

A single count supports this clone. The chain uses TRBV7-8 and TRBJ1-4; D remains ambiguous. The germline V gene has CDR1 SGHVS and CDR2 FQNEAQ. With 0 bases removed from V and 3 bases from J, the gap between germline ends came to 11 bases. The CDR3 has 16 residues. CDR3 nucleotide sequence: TGTGCCAGCAGCTTAGCAGGTTCCGTGGCTAATGAAAAACTGTTTTTT. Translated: CASSLAGSVANEKLFF.

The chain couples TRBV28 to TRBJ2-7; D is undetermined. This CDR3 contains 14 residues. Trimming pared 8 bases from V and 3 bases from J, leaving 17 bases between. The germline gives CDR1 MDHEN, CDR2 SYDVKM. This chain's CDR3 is CASFSPGRNYEQYF. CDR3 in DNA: TGTGCCAGCTTCTCGCCCGGACGGAACTACGAGCAGTACTTC.

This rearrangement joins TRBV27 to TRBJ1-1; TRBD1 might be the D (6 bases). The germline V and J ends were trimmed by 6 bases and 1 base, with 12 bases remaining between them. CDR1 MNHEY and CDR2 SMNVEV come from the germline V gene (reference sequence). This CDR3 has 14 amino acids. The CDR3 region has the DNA TGTGCCAGCAGGAGGGGGGCTCCGAACACTGAAGCTTTCTTT. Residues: CASRRGAPNTEAFF.

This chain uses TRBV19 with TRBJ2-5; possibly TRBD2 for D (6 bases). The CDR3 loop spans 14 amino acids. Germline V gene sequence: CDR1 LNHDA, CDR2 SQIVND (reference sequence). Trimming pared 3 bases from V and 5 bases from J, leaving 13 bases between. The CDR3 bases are TGTGCCAGTAGTATTGCTGGGGGGTGGGAGACCCAGTACTTC. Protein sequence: CASSIAGGWETQYF. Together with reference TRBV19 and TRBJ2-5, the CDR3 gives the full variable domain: DGGITQSPKYLFRKEGQNVTLSCEQNLNHDAMYWYRQDPGQGLRLIYYSQIVNDFQKGDIAEGYSVSREKKESFPLTVTSAQKNPTAFYLCASSIAGGWETQYFGPGTRLLVL.

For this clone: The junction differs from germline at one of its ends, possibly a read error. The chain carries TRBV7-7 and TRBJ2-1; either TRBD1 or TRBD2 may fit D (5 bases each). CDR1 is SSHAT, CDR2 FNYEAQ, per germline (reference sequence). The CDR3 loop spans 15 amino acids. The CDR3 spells CASSLGEGHYNEQFF. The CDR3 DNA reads TGTGCTAGCAGCTTAGGTGAGGGGCACTACAATGAGCAGTTCTTC.

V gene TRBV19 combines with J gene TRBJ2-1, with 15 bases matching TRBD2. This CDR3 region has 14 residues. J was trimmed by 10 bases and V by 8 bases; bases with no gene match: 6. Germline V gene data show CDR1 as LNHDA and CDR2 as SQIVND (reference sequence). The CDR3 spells CASRPGTSGGEQFF. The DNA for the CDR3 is TGTGCCAGTCGACCCGGGACTAGCGGGGGGGAGCAGTTCTTC.

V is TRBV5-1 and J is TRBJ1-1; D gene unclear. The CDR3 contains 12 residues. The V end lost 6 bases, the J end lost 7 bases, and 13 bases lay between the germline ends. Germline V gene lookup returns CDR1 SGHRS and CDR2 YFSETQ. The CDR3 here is CASINSGGEAFF. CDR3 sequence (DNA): TGCGCCAGCATCAACTCAGGAGGTGAAGCTTTCTTT. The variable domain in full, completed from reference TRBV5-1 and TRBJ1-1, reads KAGVTQTPRYLIKTRGQQVTLSCSPISGHRSVSWYQQTPGQGLQFLFEYFSETQRNKGNFPGRFSGRQFSNSRSEMNVSTLELGDSALYLCASINSGGEAFFGQGTRLTVV.

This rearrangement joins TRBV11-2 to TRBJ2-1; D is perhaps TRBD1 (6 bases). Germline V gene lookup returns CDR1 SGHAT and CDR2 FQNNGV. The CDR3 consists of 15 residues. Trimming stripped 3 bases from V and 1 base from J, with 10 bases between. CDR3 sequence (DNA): TGTGCCAGCAGCTTGGGCAGGGGATCCTACAATGAGCAGTTCTTC. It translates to CASSLGRGSYNEQFF.

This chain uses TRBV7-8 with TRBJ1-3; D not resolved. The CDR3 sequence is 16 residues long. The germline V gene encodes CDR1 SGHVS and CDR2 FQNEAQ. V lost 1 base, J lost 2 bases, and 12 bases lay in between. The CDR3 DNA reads TGTGCCAGCAGCTTAGGGGCTGTCGGGGCTGGAAACACCATATATTTT. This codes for CASSLGAVGAGNTIYF.

The CDR3 DNA reads as TGTGCCAGCAGTCCAGGGCAGTACGAGCAGTTCTTC. Its protein is CASSPGQYEQFF. V gene TRBV28 combines with J gene TRBJ2-1; maybe TRBD1 (5 bases). CDR1 is MDHEN and CDR2 is SYDVKM in the germline V gene. V was shortened by 5 bases and J by 10 bases, with 12 bases between the two germline ends. CDR3 length: 12 amino acids.

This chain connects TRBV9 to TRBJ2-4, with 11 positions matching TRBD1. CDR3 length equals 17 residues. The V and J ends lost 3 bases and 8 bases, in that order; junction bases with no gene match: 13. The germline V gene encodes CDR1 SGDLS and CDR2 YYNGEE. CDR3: CASSGRQDRGLRDIQYF. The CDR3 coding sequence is TGTGCCAGCAGCGGAAGACAGGACAGGGGGCTTAGGGACATTCAGTACTTC.

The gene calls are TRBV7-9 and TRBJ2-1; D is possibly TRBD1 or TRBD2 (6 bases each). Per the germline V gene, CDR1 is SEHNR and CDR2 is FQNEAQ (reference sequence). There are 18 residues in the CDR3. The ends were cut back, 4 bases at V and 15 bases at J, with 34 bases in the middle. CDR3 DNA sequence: TGTGCCAGCAGCTCACCCCAAATGGAGGGGGTACAGGTTAGGTATCGGTTCTTC. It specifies CASSSPQMEGVQVRYRFF.

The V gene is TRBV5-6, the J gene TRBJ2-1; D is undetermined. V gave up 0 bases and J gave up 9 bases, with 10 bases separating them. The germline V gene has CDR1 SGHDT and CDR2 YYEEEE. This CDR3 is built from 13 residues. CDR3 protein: CASSLVVLGEQFF. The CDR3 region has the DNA TGTGCCAGCAGCTTGGTTGTTCTTGGTGAGCAGTTCTTC.